Listed below are T cell receptor beta chains from one sample, sequenced in a study of blood T cells in healthy people across ages. TCRdb recomputed calls from the 5' RACE reads with MiXCR, one row per CDR3 protein. The sample carries about 620,000 distinct CDR3 sequences, approximately 52% recorded once. The source material was blood. These receptors came from a woman over 75 in good health. CDR3s include the opening cysteine and the closing phenylalanine or tryptophan. D genes are given only for firm matches. Size values are once, few and many counts, or a class for expanded clones, and some rows have none.

CDR3 protein: CASSKNRDSRDYEQYF
CDR3 DNA: TGTGCCAGCAGCAAAAACCGGGACTCCCGCGACTACGAGCAGTACTTC
clone size: .
CDR3 length: 16
J gene: TRBJ2-7
D gene: .
V gene: TRBV7-2

CDR3 protein: CASSQDSTVPYGYTF
CDR3 DNA: TGCGCCAGCAGCCAAGATTCCACGGTGCCCTATGGCTACACCTTC
clone size: .
CDR3 length: 15
J gene: TRBJ1-2
D gene: .
V gene: TRBV4-1

CDR3 protein: CASSSPGREAKNIQYF
CDR3 DNA: TGTGCCAGCAGTTCTCCGGGACGGGAGGCCAAAAACATTCAGTACTTC
clone size: .
CDR3 length: 16
J gene: TRBJ2-4
D gene: .
V gene: TRBV28

CDR3 protein: CASRPSEGQLYF
CDR3 DNA: TGTGCCAGCCGCCCCTCAGAGGGACAGCTGTACTTC
clone size: many
CDR3 length: 12
J gene: TRBJ2-7
D gene: TRBD1
V gene: TRBV9

CDR3 protein: CASSLSSGGYNEQYF
CDR3 DNA: TGCGCCAGCAGCTTGAGTAGCGGGGGGTACAATGAGCAGTACTTC
clone size: .
CDR3 length: 15
J gene: TRBJ2-5
D gene: TRBD2
V gene: TRBV5-1

CDR3 protein: CAWNRGLTEKLFF
CDR3 DNA: TGTGCCTGGAACAGGGGACTTACTGAAAAACTGTTTTTT
clone size: few
CDR3 length: 13
J gene: TRBJ1-4
D gene: TRBD1
V gene: TRBV30

CDR3 protein: CSVEDAKSPYEQYF
CDR3 DNA: TGCAGCGTTGAAGATGCAAAAAGTCCCTACGAGCAGTACTTC
clone size: .
CDR3 length: 14
J gene: TRBJ2-7
D gene: .
V gene: TRBV29-1

CDR3 protein: CASSETGPTYEQYF
CDR3 DNA: TGCGCCAGCAGCGAGACAGGGCCCACCTACGAGCAGTACTTC
clone size: many
CDR3 length: 14
J gene: TRBJ2-7
D gene: TRBD1
V gene: TRBV5-1

CDR3 protein: CASSFRSGPQETQYF
CDR3 DNA: TGTGCCAGCAGCTTTAGGTCTGGGCCCCAAGAGACCCAGTACTTC
clone size: once
CDR3 length: 15
J gene: TRBJ2-5
D gene: .
V gene: TRBV11-3

CDR3 protein: CASSFGRSYSYEQYF
CDR3 DNA: TGCGCCAGCAGCTTTGGGCGGAGCTACTCCTACGAGCAGTACTTC
clone size: many
CDR3 length: 15
J gene: TRBJ2-7
D gene: .
V gene: TRBV5-1

CDR3 protein: CSVERRYGYTF
CDR3 DNA: TGCAGCGTTGAAAGGCGGTATGGCTACACCTTC
clone size: many
CDR3 length: 11
J gene: TRBJ1-2
D gene: .
V gene: TRBV29-1

CDR3 protein: CASSPQLAGGRETQYF
CDR3 DNA: TGTGCCAGCAGCCCTCAACTAGCGGGGGGGCGAGAGACCCAGTACTTC
clone size: .
CDR3 length: 16
J gene: TRBJ2-5
D gene: TRBD2
V gene: TRBV7-9

CDR3 protein: CAVYAATNEKLFF
CDR3 DNA: TGTGCCGTGTACGCGGCAACTAATGAAAAACTGTTTTTT
clone size: .
CDR3 length: 13
J gene: TRBJ1-4
D gene: .
V gene: TRBV28

CDR3 protein: CASSQAQGSGANVLTF
CDR3 DNA: TGTGCCAGCAGCCAAGCACAGGGGTCTGGGGCCAACGTCCTGACTTTC
clone size: few
CDR3 length: 16
J gene: TRBJ2-6
D gene: TRBD1
V gene: TRBV4-2

CDR3 protein: CASSFGATSSYEQYF
CDR3 DNA: TGTGCCAGCAGTTTTGGAGCGACTAGCTCCTACGAGCAGTACTTC
clone size: many
CDR3 length: 15
J gene: TRBJ2-7
D gene: .
V gene: TRBV12-3/TRBV12-4

CDR3 protein: CSVDTPGRSSLETQYF
CDR3 DNA: TGCAGCGTTGACACACCGGGACGGTCCTCCTTGGAGACCCAGTACTTC
clone size: once
CDR3 length: 16
J gene: TRBJ2-5
D gene: .
V gene: TRBV29-1

CDR3 protein: CASSQGALGLAGGDTQYF
CDR3 DNA: TGTGCCAGCAGCCAAGGGGCCTTAGGTCTAGCGGGAGGTGATACGCAGTATTTT
clone size: .
CDR3 length: 18
J gene: TRBJ2-3
D gene: TRBD2
V gene: TRBV7-3

CDR3 protein: CASSWGLSKETQYF
CDR3 DNA: TGTGCCAGCAGCTGGGGCTTGTCGAAGGAGACCCAGTACTTC
clone size: .
CDR3 length: 14
J gene: TRBJ2-5
D gene: .
V gene: TRBV5-6

CDR3 protein: CASSLAPVGKNQPQHF
CDR3 DNA: TGTGCCAGCAGCTTGGCCCCGGTTGGGAAGAATCAGCCCCAGCATTTT
clone size: .
CDR3 length: 16
J gene: TRBJ1-5
D gene: .
V gene: TRBV5-6

CDR3 protein: CASSPQSYPTDTQYF
CDR3 DNA: TGTGCCAGCAGTCCCCAGTCCTACCCCACAGATACGCAGTATTTT
clone size: many
CDR3 length: 15
J gene: TRBJ2-3
D gene: .
V gene: TRBV12-3/TRBV12-4

CDR3 protein: CSARRERNYEQYF
CDR3 DNA: TGCAGTGCTAGGCGGGAGAGGAACTACGAGCAGTACTTC
clone size: many
CDR3 length: 13
J gene: TRBJ2-7
D gene: TRBD2
V gene: TRBV20-1

CDR3 protein: CASSPGGGRQNEQFF
CDR3 DNA: TGCGCCAGCAGCCCGGGGGGCGGGAGGCAGAATGAGCAGTTCTTC
clone size: .
CDR3 length: 15
J gene: TRBJ2-1
D gene: TRBD2
V gene: TRBV5-1

CDR3 protein: CSVDRSGSSYNEQFF
CDR3 DNA: TGCAGCGTTGATCGTAGCGGGAGCTCCTACAATGAGCAGTTCTTC
clone size: .
CDR3 length: 15
J gene: TRBJ2-1
D gene: TRBD2
V gene: TRBV29-1

CDR3 protein: CASSHRPGLAGAEQFF
CDR3 DNA: TGCGCCAGCAGCCATCGGCCGGGACTAGCGGGAGCTGAGCAGTTCTTC
clone size: once
CDR3 length: 16
J gene: TRBJ2-1
D gene: TRBD2
V gene: TRBV4-1

CDR3 protein: CATSDSRQGVSKNTEAFF
CDR3 DNA: TGTGCCACCAGTGACTCCCGACAGGGGGTTAGCAAGAACACTGAAGCTTTCTTT
clone size: many
CDR3 length: 18
J gene: TRBJ1-1
D gene: TRBD1
V gene: TRBV24-1

CDR3 protein: CASSLGATGLNEQFF
CDR3 DNA: TGCGCCAGCAGCTTGGGGGCCACAGGGTTGAATGAGCAGTTCTTC
clone size: .
CDR3 length: 15
J gene: TRBJ2-1
D gene: .
V gene: TRBV5-1

CDR3 protein: CSVLTTGSSYEQYF
CDR3 DNA: TGCAGCGTCCTAACGACAGGGTCCTCCTACGAGCAGTACTTC
clone size: .
CDR3 length: 14
J gene: TRBJ2-7
D gene: TRBD1
V gene: TRBV29-1

CDR3 protein: CAISESRYNEQYF
CDR3 DNA: TGTGCCATCAGTGAGTCGAGGTACAACGAGCAGTACTTC
clone size: many
CDR3 length: 13
J gene: TRBJ2-7
D gene: .
V gene: TRBV10-3

CDR3 protein: CASRGVETQFF
CDR3 DNA: TGTGCCAGCCGAGGGGTGGAGACCCAGTTCTTC
clone size: .
CDR3 length: 11
J gene: TRBJ2-1
D gene: .
V gene: TRBV7-9

CDR3 protein: CATSDPGASGEQFF
CDR3 DNA: TGTGCCACCAGTGACCCCGGGGCTAGCGGCGAGCAGTTCTTC
clone size: many
CDR3 length: 14
J gene: TRBJ2-1
D gene: TRBD2
V gene: TRBV24-1

CDR3 protein: CASSPTGNNSPLHF
CDR3 DNA: TGTGCCAGCAGTCCGACAGGGAATAATTCACCCCTCCACTTT
clone size: many
CDR3 length: 14
J gene: TRBJ1-6
D gene: TRBD1
V gene: TRBV12-3/TRBV12-4

CDR3 protein: CAISKNLAGSSTDTQYF
CDR3 DNA: TGTGCCATCAGCAAAAATTTAGCGGGGTCTAGCACAGATACGCAGTATTTT
clone size: few
CDR3 length: 17
J gene: TRBJ2-3
D gene: TRBD2
V gene: TRBV10-3

CDR3 protein: CASGSPGGPYDQYF
CDR3 DNA: TGTGCCAGCGGCTCCCCGGGAGGTCCATACGATCAGTACTTC
clone size: .
CDR3 length: 14
J gene: TRBJ2-7
D gene: TRBD2
V gene: TRBV6-6

CDR3 protein: CASSGPTTPFYEQYF
CDR3 DNA: TGTGCCAGCAGCGGGCCGACTACTCCTTTCTACGAGCAGTACTTC
clone size: .
CDR3 length: 15
J gene: TRBJ2-7
D gene: .
V gene: TRBV14

CDR3 protein: CASSITGTGYNEQFF
CDR3 DNA: TGTGCCAGCAGCATTACCGGGACAGGCTACAATGAGCAGTTCTTC
clone size: few
CDR3 length: 15
J gene: TRBJ2-1
D gene: TRBD1
V gene: TRBV7-2

CDR3 protein: CASASGSTDTQYF
CDR3 DNA: TGTGCCAGCGCTAGCGGAAGCACAGATACGCAGTATTTT
clone size: .
CDR3 length: 13
J gene: TRBJ2-3
D gene: TRBD2
V gene: TRBV11-2

CDR3 protein: CASSAEGSGNEQFF
CDR3 DNA: TGTGCCAGCAGTGCCGAAGGCTCGGGGAATGAGCAGTTCTTC
clone size: many
CDR3 length: 14
J gene: TRBJ2-1
D gene: .
V gene: TRBV2

CDR3 protein: CVSSSRTAGQGWNYGYTF
CDR3 DNA: TGTGTCAGCAGTTCCCGGACCGCGGGACAGGGCTGGAACTATGGCTACACCTTC
clone size: .
CDR3 length: 18
J gene: TRBJ1-2
D gene: TRBD1
V gene: TRBV27

CDR3 protein: CASSRVPVGEQYF
CDR3 DNA: TGTGCCAGCAGTAGAGTTCCAGTAGGCGAGCAGTACTTC
clone size: .
CDR3 length: 13
J gene: TRBJ2-7
D gene: .
V gene: TRBV12-3/TRBV12-4

CDR3 protein: CSVGDRVSGNTIYF
CDR3 DNA: TGCAGCGTCGGCGACAGGGTCTCCGGAAACACCATATATTTT
clone size: few
CDR3 length: 14
J gene: TRBJ1-3
D gene: TRBD1
V gene: TRBV29-1

CDR3 protein: CASSQDRQVSYEQYF
CDR3 DNA: TGCGCCAGCAGCCAAGATCGTCAGGTCAGCTACGAGCAGTACTTC
clone size: .
CDR3 length: 15
J gene: TRBJ2-7
D gene: .
V gene: TRBV4-1

CDR3 protein: CSVGGADYEQYF
CDR3 DNA: TGCAGCGTTGGGGGGGCAGACTACGAGCAGTACTTC
clone size: once
CDR3 length: 12
J gene: TRBJ2-7
D gene: .
V gene: TRBV29-1

CDR3 protein: CASSLVPEGEQFF
CDR3 DNA: TGCGCCAGCAGCTTGGTTCCAGAGGGTGAGCAGTTCTTC
clone size: few
CDR3 length: 13
J gene: TRBJ2-1
D gene: .
V gene: TRBV5-1

CDR3 protein: CASSYSLAGDTQYF
CDR3 DNA: TGTGCCAGCAGTTACTCCTTAGCGGGGGATACGCAGTATTTT
clone size: many
CDR3 length: 14
J gene: TRBJ2-3
D gene: TRBD2
V gene: TRBV6-5

CDR3 protein: CAISEGLAGNNEQFF
CDR3 DNA: TGTGCCATCAGTGAGGGGCTAGCGGGAAACAATGAGCAGTTCTTC
clone size: .
CDR3 length: 15
J gene: TRBJ2-1
D gene: TRBD2
V gene: TRBV10-3

CDR3 protein: CASADRSHTEAFF
CDR3 DNA: TGTGCCAGCGCGGACAGATCCCACACTGAAGCTTTCTTT
clone size: many
CDR3 length: 13
J gene: TRBJ1-1
D gene: .
V gene: TRBV28

CDR3 protein: CASSSGLAGDYNEQFF
CDR3 DNA: TGCGCCAGCAGCTCGGGACTAGCGGGAGACTACAATGAGCAGTTCTTC
clone size: many
CDR3 length: 16
J gene: TRBJ2-1
D gene: TRBD2
V gene: TRBV5-1

CDR3 protein: CSASKQERTDTQYF
CDR3 DNA: TGCAGTGCCAGCAAACAGGAGCGCACAGATACGCAGTATTTT
clone size: .
CDR3 length: 14
J gene: TRBJ2-3
D gene: .
V gene: TRBV20-1

CDR3 protein: CSALPDSQETQYF
CDR3 DNA: TGCAGTGCTCTACCGGACAGCCAAGAGACCCAGTACTTC
clone size: .
CDR3 length: 13
J gene: TRBJ2-5
D gene: .
V gene: TRBV20-1